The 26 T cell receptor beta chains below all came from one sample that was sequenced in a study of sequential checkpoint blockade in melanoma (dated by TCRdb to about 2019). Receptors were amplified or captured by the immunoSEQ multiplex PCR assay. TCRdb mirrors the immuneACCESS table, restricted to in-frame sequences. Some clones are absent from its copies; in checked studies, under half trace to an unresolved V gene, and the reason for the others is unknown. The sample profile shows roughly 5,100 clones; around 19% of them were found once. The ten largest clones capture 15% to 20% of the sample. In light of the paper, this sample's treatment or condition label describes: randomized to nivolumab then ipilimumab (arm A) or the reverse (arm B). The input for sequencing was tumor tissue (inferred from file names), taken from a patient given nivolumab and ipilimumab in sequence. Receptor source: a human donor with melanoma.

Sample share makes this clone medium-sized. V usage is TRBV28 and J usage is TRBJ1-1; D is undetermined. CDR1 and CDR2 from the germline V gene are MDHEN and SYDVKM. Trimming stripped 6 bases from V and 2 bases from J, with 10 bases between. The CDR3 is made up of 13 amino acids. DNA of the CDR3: TGTGCCAGCAGGAAAACAACTAACACTGAAGCTTTCTTT. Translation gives CASRKTTNTEAFF.

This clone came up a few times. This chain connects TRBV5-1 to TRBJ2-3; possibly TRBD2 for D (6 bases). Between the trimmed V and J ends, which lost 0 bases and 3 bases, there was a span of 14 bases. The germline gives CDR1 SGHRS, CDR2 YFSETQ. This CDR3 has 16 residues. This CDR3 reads CASSLGAMAGTDTQYF. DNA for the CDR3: TGCGCCAGCAGCTTGGGGGCGATGGCGGGAACAGATACGCAGTATTTT.

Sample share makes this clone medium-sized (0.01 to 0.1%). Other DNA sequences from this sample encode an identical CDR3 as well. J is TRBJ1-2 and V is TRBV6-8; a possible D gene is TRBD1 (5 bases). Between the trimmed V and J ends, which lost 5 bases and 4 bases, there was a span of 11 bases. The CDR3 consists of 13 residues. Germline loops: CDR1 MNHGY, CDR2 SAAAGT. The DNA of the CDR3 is TGTGCCAGCAGTCCAGGGTCGGGCTATGGCTACACCTTC. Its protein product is CASSPGSGYGYTF.

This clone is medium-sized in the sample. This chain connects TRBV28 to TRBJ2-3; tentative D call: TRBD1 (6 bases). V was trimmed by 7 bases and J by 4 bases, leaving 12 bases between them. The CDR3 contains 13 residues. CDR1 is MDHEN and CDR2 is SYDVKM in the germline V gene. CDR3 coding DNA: TGTGCCAGCATCAGGGGCGGTTCAGATACGCAGTATTTT. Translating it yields CASIRGGSDTQYF.

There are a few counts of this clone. The CDR3 is CASSEGQGWNDEQYF. DNA of the CDR3: TGTGCCAGCAGTGAAGGCCAGGGGTGGAATGACGAGCAGTACTTC. The chain links TRBV6-1 to TRBJ2-7, with D perhaps matching TRBD1 (6 bases). CDR3 length: 15 amino acids. From germline, CDR1 is MNHNS and CDR2 SASEGT. Deletions cut 1 base from V and 5 bases from J, with 15 bases between.

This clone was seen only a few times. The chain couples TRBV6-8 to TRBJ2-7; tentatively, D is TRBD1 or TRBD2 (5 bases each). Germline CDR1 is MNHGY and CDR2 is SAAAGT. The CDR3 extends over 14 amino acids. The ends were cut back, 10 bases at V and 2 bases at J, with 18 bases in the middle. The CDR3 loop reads CATSPGRATYEQYF. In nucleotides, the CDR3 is TGTGCCACTAGCCCGGGGCGTGCCACCTACGAGCAGTACTTC.

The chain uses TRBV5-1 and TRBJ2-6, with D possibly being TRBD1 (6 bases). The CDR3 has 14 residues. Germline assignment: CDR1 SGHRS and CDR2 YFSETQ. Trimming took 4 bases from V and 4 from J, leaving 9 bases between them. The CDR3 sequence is CASSGGQGANVLTF. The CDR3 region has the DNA TGCGCCAGCAGCGGAGGACAGGGGGCCAACGTCCTGACTTTC.

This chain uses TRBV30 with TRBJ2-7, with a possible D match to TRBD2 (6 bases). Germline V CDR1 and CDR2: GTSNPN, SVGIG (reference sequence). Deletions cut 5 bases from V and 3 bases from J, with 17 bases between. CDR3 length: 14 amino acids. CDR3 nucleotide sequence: TGTGCCTGGGGAAGACCCGGGACTGGCTACGAGCAGTACTTC. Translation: CAWGRPGTGYEQYF.

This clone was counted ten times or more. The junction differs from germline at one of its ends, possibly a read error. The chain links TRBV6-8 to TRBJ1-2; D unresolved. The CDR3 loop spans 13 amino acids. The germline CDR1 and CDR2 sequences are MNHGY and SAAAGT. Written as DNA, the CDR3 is TGTGCCATCAGTGTTGGGTCCCCCTATGGCTACACCTTC. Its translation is CAISVGSPYGYTF.

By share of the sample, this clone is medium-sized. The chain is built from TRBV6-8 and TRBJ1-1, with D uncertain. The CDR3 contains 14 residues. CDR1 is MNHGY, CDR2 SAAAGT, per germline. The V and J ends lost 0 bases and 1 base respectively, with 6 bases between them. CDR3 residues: CASSYSRQNTEAFF. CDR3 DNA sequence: TGTGCCAGCAGTTACTCTAGACAGAACACTGAAGCTTTCTTT.

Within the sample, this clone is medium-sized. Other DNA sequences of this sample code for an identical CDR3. In DNA, the CDR3 is TGTGCCAGCAGCTTAGTAGAAGGGACTGGAAACACCATATATTTT. Protein: CASSLVEGTGNTIYF. The chain employs TRBV11-3 and TRBJ1-3; D unclear. Looked up from germline, CDR1 is SGHNT and CDR2 is YENEEA. The CDR3 is 15 amino acids. V was cut by 1 base and J by 2 bases, with 9 bases left in between.

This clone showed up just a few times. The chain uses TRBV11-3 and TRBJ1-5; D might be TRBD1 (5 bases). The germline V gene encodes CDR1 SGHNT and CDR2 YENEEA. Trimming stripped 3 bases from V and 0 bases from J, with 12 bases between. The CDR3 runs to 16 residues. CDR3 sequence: CASSLNTGLSNQPQHF. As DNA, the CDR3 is TGTGCCAGCAGCTTGAACACAGGACTTAGCAATCAGCCCCAGCATTTT.

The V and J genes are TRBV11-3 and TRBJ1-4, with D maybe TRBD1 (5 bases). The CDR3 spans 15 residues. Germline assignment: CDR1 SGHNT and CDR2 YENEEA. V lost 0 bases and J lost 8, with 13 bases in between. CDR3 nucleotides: TGTGCCAGCAGCTTAGACGGGGGGATCAGAGAAAAACTGTTTTTT. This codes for CASSLDGGIREKLFF.

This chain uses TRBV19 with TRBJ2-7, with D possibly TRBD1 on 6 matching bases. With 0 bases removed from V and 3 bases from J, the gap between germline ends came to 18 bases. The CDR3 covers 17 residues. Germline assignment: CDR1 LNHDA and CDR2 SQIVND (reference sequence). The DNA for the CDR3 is TGTGCCAGTAGTATAGACCTACAGGGAGCGTGGCACTACGAGCAGTACTTC. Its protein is CASSIDLQGAWHYEQYF.

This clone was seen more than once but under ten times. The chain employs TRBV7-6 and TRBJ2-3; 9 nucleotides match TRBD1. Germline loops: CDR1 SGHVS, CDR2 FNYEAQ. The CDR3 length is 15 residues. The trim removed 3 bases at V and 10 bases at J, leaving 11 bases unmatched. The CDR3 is CASSFGQGKPYSQYF. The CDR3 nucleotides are TGTGCCAGCAGCTTTGGACAGGGGAAACCGTATTCGCAGTATTTT.

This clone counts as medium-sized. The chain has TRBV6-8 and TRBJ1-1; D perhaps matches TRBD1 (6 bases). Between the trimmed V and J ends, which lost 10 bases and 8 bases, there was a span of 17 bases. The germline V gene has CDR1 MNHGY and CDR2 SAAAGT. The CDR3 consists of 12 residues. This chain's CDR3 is CATGTPVFEAFF. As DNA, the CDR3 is TGTGCCACCGGGACACCGGTTTTCGAAGCTTTCTTT.

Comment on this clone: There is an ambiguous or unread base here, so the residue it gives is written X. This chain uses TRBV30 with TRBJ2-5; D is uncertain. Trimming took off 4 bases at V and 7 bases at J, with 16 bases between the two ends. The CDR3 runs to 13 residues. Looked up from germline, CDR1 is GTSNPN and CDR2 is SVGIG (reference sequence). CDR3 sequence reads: CAWTDGXVGTQYF. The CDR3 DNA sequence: TGTGCCTGGACCGACGGGCASGTGGGGACCCAGTACTTC.

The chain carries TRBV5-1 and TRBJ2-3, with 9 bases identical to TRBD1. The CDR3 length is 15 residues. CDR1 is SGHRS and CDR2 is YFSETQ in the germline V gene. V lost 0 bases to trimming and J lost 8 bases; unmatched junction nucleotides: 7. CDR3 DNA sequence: TGCGCCAGCAGCTTGGGGGACAGGGATTGGTCTACGCAGTATTTT. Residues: CASSLGDRDWSTQYF.

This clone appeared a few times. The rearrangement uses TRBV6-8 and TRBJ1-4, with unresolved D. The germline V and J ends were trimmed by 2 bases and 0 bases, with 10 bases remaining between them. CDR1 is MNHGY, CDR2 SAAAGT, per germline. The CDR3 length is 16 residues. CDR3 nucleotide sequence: TGTGCCAGCAGTTACGGGTCGAGATCAACTAATGAAAAACTGTTTTTT. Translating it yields CASSYGSRSTNEKLFF.

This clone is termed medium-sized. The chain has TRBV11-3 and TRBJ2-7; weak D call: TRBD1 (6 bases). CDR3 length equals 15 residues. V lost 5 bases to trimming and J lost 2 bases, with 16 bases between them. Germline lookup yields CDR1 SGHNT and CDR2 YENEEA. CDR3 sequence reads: CASSVYEGDTYEQYF. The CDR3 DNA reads TGTGCCAGCAGCGTATACGAAGGGGACACCTACGAGCAGTACTTC.

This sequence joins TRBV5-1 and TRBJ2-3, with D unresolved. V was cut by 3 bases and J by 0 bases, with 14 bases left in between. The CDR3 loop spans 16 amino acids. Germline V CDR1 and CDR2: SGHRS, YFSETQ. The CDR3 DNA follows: TGCGCCAGCAGCTCGGTCCTTCCGGAAAGCACAGATACGCAGTATTTT. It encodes CASSSVLPESTDTQYF.

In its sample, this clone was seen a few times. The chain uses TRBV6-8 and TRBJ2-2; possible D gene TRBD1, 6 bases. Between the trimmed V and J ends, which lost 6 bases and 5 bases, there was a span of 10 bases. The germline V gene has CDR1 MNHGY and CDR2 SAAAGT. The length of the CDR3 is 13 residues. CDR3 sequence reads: CASREGGTGELFF. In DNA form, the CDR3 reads TGTGCCAGCAGGGAAGGGGGAACCGGGGAGCTGTTTTTT.

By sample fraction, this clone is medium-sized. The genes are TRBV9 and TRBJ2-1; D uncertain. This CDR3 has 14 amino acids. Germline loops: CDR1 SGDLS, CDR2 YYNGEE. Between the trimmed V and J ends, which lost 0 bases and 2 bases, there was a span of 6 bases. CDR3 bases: TGTGCCAGCAGCGTAGTTAAAGCCTACAATGAGCAGTTCTTC. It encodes CASSVVKAYNEQFF.

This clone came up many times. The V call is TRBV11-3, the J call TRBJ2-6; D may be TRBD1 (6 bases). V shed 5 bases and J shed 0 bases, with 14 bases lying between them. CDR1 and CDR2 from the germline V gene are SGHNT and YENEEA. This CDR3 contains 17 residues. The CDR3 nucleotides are TGTGCCAGCAGCCGCCGGACAGATAGCTCTGGGGCCAACGTCCTGACTTTC. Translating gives CASSRRTDSSGANVLTF. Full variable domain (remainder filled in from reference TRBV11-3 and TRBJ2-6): EAGVVQSPRYKIIEKKQPVAFWCNPISGHNTLYWYLQNLGQGPELLIRYENEEAVDDSQLPKDRFSAERLKGVDSTLKIQPAELGDSAVYLCASSRRTDSSGANVLTFGAGSRLTVL.

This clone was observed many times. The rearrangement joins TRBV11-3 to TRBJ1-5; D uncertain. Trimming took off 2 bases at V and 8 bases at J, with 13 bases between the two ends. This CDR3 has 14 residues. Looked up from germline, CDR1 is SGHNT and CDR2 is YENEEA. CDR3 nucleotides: TGTGCCAGCAGCTTAAGGCCTCTACGGGAGCCCCAGCATTTT. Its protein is CASSLRPLREPQHF.

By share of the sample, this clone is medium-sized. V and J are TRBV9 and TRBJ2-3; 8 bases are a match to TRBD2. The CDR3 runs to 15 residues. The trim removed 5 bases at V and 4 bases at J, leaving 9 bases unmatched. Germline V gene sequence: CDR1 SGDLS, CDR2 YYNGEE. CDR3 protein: CASRESGGLADTQYF. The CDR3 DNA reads TGTGCCAGCAGGGAAAGCGGGGGCTTGGCAGATACGCAGTATTTT.